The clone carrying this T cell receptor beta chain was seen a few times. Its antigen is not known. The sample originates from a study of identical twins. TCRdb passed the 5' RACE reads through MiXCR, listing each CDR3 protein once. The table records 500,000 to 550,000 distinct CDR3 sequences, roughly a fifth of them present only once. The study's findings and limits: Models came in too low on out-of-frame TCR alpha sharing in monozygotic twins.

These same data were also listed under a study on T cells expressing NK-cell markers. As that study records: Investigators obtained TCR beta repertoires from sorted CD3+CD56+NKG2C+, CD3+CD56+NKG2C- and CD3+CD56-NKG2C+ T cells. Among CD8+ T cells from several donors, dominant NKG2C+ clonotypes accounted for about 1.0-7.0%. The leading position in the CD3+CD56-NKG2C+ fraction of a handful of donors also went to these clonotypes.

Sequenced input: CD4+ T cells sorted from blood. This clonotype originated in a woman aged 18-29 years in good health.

CDR3 in amino acids: CSARSRLSYGYTF. CDR3 nucleotides: TGCAGTGCTAGAAGCAGGCTCAGCTATGGCTACACCTTC. The genes are TRBV20-1 and TRBJ1-2; unclear D gene. CDR1 is DFQATT, CDR2 SNEGSKA, per germline (reference sequence). This CDR3 has 13 residues. Trimming shortened V by 2 bases and J by 4 bases, and 11 bases separated the two germline ends.